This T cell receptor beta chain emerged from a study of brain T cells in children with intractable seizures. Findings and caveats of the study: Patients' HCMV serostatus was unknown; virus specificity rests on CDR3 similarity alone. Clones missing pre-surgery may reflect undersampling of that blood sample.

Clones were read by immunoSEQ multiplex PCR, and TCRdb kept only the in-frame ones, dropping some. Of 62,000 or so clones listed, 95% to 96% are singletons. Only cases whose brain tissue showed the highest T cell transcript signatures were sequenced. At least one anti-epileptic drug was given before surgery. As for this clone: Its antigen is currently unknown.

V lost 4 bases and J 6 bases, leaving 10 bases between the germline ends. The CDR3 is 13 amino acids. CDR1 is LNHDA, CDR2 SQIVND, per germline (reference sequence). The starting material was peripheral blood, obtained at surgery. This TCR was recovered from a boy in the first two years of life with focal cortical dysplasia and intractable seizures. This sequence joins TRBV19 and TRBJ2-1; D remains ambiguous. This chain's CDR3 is CASSTQAPNEQFF. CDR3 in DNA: TGTGCCAGTAGTACCCAAGCCCCCAATGAGCAGTTCTTC. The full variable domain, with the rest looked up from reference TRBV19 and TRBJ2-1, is DGGITQSPKYLFRKEGQNVTLSCEQNLNHDAMYWYRQDPGQGLRLIYYSQIVNDFQKGDIAEGYSVSREKKESFPLTVTSAQKNPTAFYLCASSTQAPNEQFFGPGTRLTVL.